This T cell receptor (beta chain) was recovered during a study of Japanese encephalitis immunity and Zika vaccine responses (dated by TCRdb to the early 2020s). Background for the entire study: Included participants received three 5.0 ug doses of alum-adjuvanted ZPIV at weeks 0, 4 and 28. TCR repertoires from three flavivirus-naive individuals were also analyzed at weeks 2, 6 and 52 after the start of ZPIV vaccination. The ZIKV peptides, 15-mers that overlapped by 11 residues, were chosen for containing NetMHCpan/NetMHCII-predicted epitopes with affinity below 50 nM. Over 9 participants were given two doses of JEV vaccine (IXIARO) 28 days apart, two to three months before the first ZPIV dose. The study examined whether earlier vaccination against Japanese encephalitis virus (JEV) or yellow fever virus (YFV) influenced CD4 T cell responses to the Zika vaccine. Over 5 representative participants per pre-vaccination group were picked for TCR sequencing, using samples from week 52 and from week 0, the point after pre-vaccination but before ZPIV. Approximately twelve participants received one dose of YFV vaccine (YF-VAX) before ZPIV, and eight to ten participants were flavivirus-naive. For stimulation, either ZIKV structural-protein peptide pools divided into flavivirus-conserved and non-conserved sets were used, or JEV or YFV peptides matching the pre-vaccination.

What the work shows at the level of the full study, not this receptor alone: The analysis was restricted to a subset of trial participants with three doses and adequate samples, and the entire vaccinated cohort was not analyzed. Only a few individuals showed CD8 T cell responses to ZIKV peptide pools, and those responses were very low in magnitude. Peptide-pool deconvolution was not performed because of sample size limitations, and consequently the individual peptides driving cross-reactive responses were not identified. Higher repertoire similarity across time-points and stimulations was observed in JEV-pre-vaccinated donors than in YFV-pre-vaccinated donors, indicating that more clonotypes were common to ZIKV and JEV stimulation. After ZPIV, a significant decrease in repertoire richness of CD4 T cells responding to conserved ZIKV epitopes was observed in JEV-pre-vaccinated donors. Samples were clustered by participant, with no similarity observed between individuals, suggesting that no public TCRs were detected.

This clonotype is large (0.1 to 1%) in its sample. No clone much larger than this one lies a single base away; base qualities are absent. The library was built by means of 5' RACE. Before sequencing, the TCRbeta libraries were pooled in amounts proportional to the number of cells sorted for each library. Total RNA was extracted from sorted cells with RNAzol RT, and cDNA was synthesized with an oligo(dT) primer and a template-switching oligo. The TCRbeta V-CDR3-J region was PCR-amplified with Kapa HiFi using a SMARTer oligo primer and a TCRbeta constant-region primer. Illumina adaptors and sample-specific index barcodes were added in a second PCR, followed by HighPrep bead cleanup and Bioanalyzer confirmation of a band of roughly 650 bp. Libraries were sequenced on an Illumina MiSeq with 2x151 bp paired-end reads. As for the original processing: An in-house Java program demultiplexed the reads, and MiXCR assigned TCRbeta annotations and counted clonotypes. To assess repertoire overlap, Morisita-Horn indices from the R package vegan were used, along with UPGMA clustering and Circos plots of recurring clonotypes. Shannon diversity and richness were normalized to the highest possible value given the input cell numbers, yielding values from 0 to 1. CDR3beta sequences were aligned with MUSCLE, distances computed with SeqinR, and multidimensional scaling plotted in R. TCRdb ran its own pipeline on the public reads, namely fastp trimming at Q25 and MiXCR clone calling, and kept in-frame beta chains. CDR3 protein duplicates are merged, each entry listing the most common genes and DNA. The V and J calls and clone size come from TCRdb's table, not from the authors' own analysis. The sample profile shows about 350 distinct CDR3 sequences; about 3.1% of them were found once. Roughly 35% of the sample goes to the ten largest clones.

PBMCs were stained with CellTrace CFSE and grown for about 6 days in RPMI containing roughly 8% human serum and peptide pools at approximately 1 ug/mL each. Unfixed proliferating CD4 T cells were sorted on a BD FACSAria as live CD56-CD19-CD16-CD3+CD4+ CFSE-low cells. The enrolled adults were healthy, and microneutralization screening showed them to be seronegative for ZIKV, JEV, YFV, DENV and WNV. Samples came from a phase 1, double-blinded, randomized, placebo-controlled trial of an alum-adjuvanted Zika purified-inactivated virus (ZPIV) vaccine. Peripheral blood mononuclear cells were isolated by standard procedure and were kept frozen in liquid nitrogen until use. The TCR sequence derives from an adult woman who received an inactivated Zika virus vaccine. Sequenced material: antigen-activated CD4+ T cells from blood, cultured, taken during a Zika inactivated vaccine study.

This receptor carries the CDR3 CSARSTSGSWYNEQFF. The DNA sequence follows: TGCAGTGCTAGATCGACTAGCGGGAGTTGGTACAATGAGCAGTTCTTC. The V and J genes are TRBV20-1 and TRBJ2-1; 12 central bases correspond to TRBD2. Clipping removes 2 bases from V and 4 bases from J, with 6 as the unmatched junction base count. Sequences DFQATT (CDR1) and SNEGSKA (CDR2) are obtained from the germline V gene (reference sequence). Taken from cysteine to phenylalanine, the CDR3 has 16 residues. This entry keeps only the CDR3 DNA: 48 bases, framed from base 1.